The source of this T cell receptor beta chain is a study of blood T cell repertoires in COVID-19. Study-wide background: PBMCs, B-cell-depleted T cells, or T cells provided the cDNA or gDNA that made up the material.

Trimming took off 6 bases at V and 2 bases at J, with 8 bases between the two ends. Germline-derived CDR1 and CDR2 are MDHEN and SYDVKM. This CDR3 contains 13 residues. Clones were read by immunoSEQ multiplex PCR, and TCRdb kept only the in-frame ones, dropping some. This table holds around 250,000 clones, 85% to 90% found once. The chain links TRBV28 to TRBJ1-3; D not resolved. The clonotype comes from a man aged 60 to 69 with acute or convalescent COVID-19. The sequenced sample was peripheral blood. The CDR3 nucleotides are TGTGCCAGCAGGGCTCCAGCTGGAAACACCATATATTTT. It is translated as CASRAPAGNTIYF.